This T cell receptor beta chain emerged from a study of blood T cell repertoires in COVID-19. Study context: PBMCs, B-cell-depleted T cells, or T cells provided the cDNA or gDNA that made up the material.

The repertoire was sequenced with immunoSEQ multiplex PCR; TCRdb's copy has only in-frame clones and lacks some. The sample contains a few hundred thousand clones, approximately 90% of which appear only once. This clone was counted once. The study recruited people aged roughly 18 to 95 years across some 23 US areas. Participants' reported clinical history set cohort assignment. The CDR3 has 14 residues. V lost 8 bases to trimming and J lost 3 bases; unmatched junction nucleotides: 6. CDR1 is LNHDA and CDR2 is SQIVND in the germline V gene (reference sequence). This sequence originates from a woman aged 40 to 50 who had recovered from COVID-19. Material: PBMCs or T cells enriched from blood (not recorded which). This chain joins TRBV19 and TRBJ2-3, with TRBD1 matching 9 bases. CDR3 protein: CASRKTGGTDTQYF. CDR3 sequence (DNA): TGTGCCAGTCGAAAGACAGGGGGGACAGATACGCAGTATTTT.